This T cell receptor beta chain came from a study of human CD8 memory T cell subsets. UMI-labeled 5' RACE was the method by which TCR beta libraries were made. TCRdb reprocessed the 5' RACE reads, keeping one entry per CDR3 protein, no DNA. This sample's clone table lists some 10,000 distinct CDR3 sequences. TPEX cells were CCR7+ PD-1+ TIGIT+ early memory CD8+ T cells with exhausted-like traits. Germline V lookup: CDR1 MDHEN, CDR2 SYDVKM. CDR3 length: 15 amino acids. The rearrangement joins TRBV28 to TRBJ2-4; TCRdb proposes TRBD2, but this gene call is untestable without DNA. The clonotype comes from a human donor in good health. Sequencing used CD8+ T cells from PBMCs. The chain's CDR3 is CASSLLAGEGNIQYF.